A selection of T cell receptor beta chains follows, all from one sample in a study of regulatory T cells in long-lasting Graves disease. Each CDR3 protein gets one entry after TCRdb re-called the multiplex PCR reads with MiXCR. This sample has 400,000 or so distinct CDR3 sequences, with about a fifth found just once. The starting material was peripheral blood mononuclear cells (PBMCs), obtained when the disease was refractory, from a patient treated with antithyroid drugs. The receptors were gathered from a female donor with Graves disease. Both conserved end residues are trimmed from each CDR3. The D gene is left open where the match is weak. The listing skips clone size in some rows; elsewhere it reads once, few, many or a size class.

CDR3	size	D	V	J
SASTDDGYT	NA	NA	TRBV20-1	TRBJ1-2
ASQAVGLQY	many	NA	TRBV7-2	TRBJ2-3
ASSERGGGGDEQY	few	TRBD2	TRBV2	TRBJ2-7
ASSLDWGNTEAF	once	NA	TRBV5-1	TRBJ1-1
ASSPAAWSYEQY	few	NA	TRBV7-2	TRBJ2-7
ASSSPTASTDTQY	few	NA	TRBV28	TRBJ2-3
ASSLDGARTYEQY	NA	NA	TRBV12-3/TRBV12-4	TRBJ2-7
AIRGGGYQPQH	NA	TRBD1	TRBV28	TRBJ1-5
ASSWTGGETQY	many	TRBD1	TRBV6-5	TRBJ2-5
ASSSAGARR	NA	TRBD2	TRBV9	TRBJ2-5
ATSPELTSGTPDTQY	once	TRBD2	TRBV15	TRBJ2-3
ASSGYRSGREQY	NA	NA	TRBV7-3	TRBJ2-7
ASSYSPGVGDTQY	NA	NA	TRBV6-6	TRBJ2-3
ASSDRQGNTGELF	few	TRBD1	TRBV2	TRBJ2-2
TSSLSFRGDTGELF	NA	NA	TRBV7-2	TRBJ2-2